Below, 19 T cell receptor beta chains from the same sample are listed, as sequenced in a study of T cells in Graves' hyperthyroidism and ophthalmopathy. Amplified TCR beta CDR3 regions came from RNA transcripts. The study used the HTBI primer set for a first-round RT-PCR of the TCR CDR3. TCRdb reprocessed the multiplex PCR reads via MiXCR and lists one record per CDR3 protein. This sample has 490,000 or so distinct CDR3 sequences, with approximately 23% found just once. The material sequenced was blood. The receptors come from a woman aged 65 to 85 with Graves' ophthalmopathy.

This clonotype was recorded at least ten times. The chain links TRBV6-1 to TRBJ1-5; D not certain. V was pared by 9 bases and J by 4 bases, with 25 bases between. The CDR3 runs 17 residues. Germline CDR1 and CDR2: MNHNS and SASEGT. The CDR3 DNA reads as TGTGCCAGTCCTATTGGGTACTACCACGTAGGGAATCAGCCCCAGCATTTT. As protein: CASPIGYYHVGNQPQHF.

The genes are TRBV6-9 and TRBJ1-1; 7 bases map to TRBD1. With 2 bases clipped from V and 0 bases from J, the junction kept 3 bases outside the gene matches. Germline CDR1 MNHGY, CDR2 SVAAGI. This CDR3 spans 15 amino acids. The CDR3 DNA reads TGTGCCAGCAGTTATACCGGGACAGTGAACACTGAAGCTTTCTTT. Residues: CASSYTGTVNTEAFF.

The rearrangement uses TRBV3-1 and TRBJ2-1, with TRBD2 identical over 9 bases. J gave up 8 bases and V 2 bases, and 4 bases lay outside the gene matches. The CDR3 runs to 14 residues. Germline-derived CDR1 and CDR2 are LGHDT and YNNKEL (reference sequence). This CDR3 is CASSQTTSGHEQFF. CDR3 bases: TGTGCCAGCAGCCAAACAACTAGCGGGCATGAGCAGTTCTTC.

The chain is built from TRBV6-1 and TRBJ1-1; D perhaps matches TRBD1 (5 bases). This CDR3 contains 15 residues. From germline, CDR1 is MNHNS and CDR2 SASEGT. The V gene lost 6 bases and the J gene lost 5 bases, with 19 bases spanning the gap. CDR3 bases: TGTGCCAGCAGGGCCCCTAGGGGATATAGTACTGAAGCTTTCTTT. Translated, it gives CASRAPRGYSTEAFF.

The sample holds many counts of this clonotype. The V gene is TRBV11-2, the J gene TRBJ2-5; D uncertain. CDR3 length: 13 amino acids. Germline CDR1 reads SGHAT; CDR2 reads FQNNGV. V was trimmed by 8 bases and J by 0 bases, leaving 10 bases between them. The CDR3: CASRYGDQETQYF. The CDR3 DNA is TGTGCCAGCCGCTATGGGGACCAAGAGACCCAGTACTTC.

The chain uses TRBV6-1 and TRBJ2-7, with 7 nucleotides matching TRBD2. The CDR3 is 12 residues long. The junction had 6 bases not matched to a gene; V was cut back by 6 bases and J by 7 bases. Germline V gene data show CDR1 as MNHNS and CDR2 as SASEGT. For the CDR3, the DNA is TGTGCCAGCAGAAACCCCGGGGGGGAGCAGTACTTC. This sequence encodes CASRNPGGEQYF.

The chain couples TRBV3-1 to TRBJ2-1; no firm D call. CDR3 length: 14 amino acids. V lost 3 bases, J lost 2 bases, and 8 bases lay in between. Germline V gene data show CDR1 as LGHDT and CDR2 as YNNKEL (reference sequence). CDR3 nucleotide sequence: TGTGCCAGCAGCCAGGTTTTCCCCTACAATGAGCAGTTCTTC. Translation gives CASSQVFPYNEQFF.

The genes are TRBV5-1 and TRBJ2-3, with no clear D. The germline CDR1 and CDR2 sequences are SGHRS and YFSETQ. This CDR3 spans 13 amino acids. Trimming pared 3 bases from V and 4 bases from J, leaving 9 bases between. The CDR3 protein is CASSSASSDTQYF. As DNA, the CDR3 is TGCGCCAGCAGCTCCGCCTCGTCAGATACGCAGTATTTT.

The chain uses TRBV20-1 and TRBJ2-3; TRBD2 matches 8 bases. Per the germline V gene, CDR1 is DFQATT and CDR2 is SNEGSKA (reference sequence). The CDR3 runs 16 residues. The V gene end was trimmed by 0 bases and the J gene end by 4 bases; junction bases not matched to a gene: 9. The CDR3, as DNA: TGCAGTGCTAGAGATCATGGGCGGGGGGTTCCAGATACGCAGTATTTT. Amino acid sequence: CSARDHGRGVPDTQYF.

The chain has TRBV3-1 and TRBJ1-2, with 7 bases aligning to TRBD1. The CDR3 sequence is 15 residues long. V was clipped by 3 bases and J by 6 bases; unmatched bases: 10. Germline lookup yields CDR1 LGHDT and CDR2 YNNKEL (reference sequence). The DNA of the CDR3 is TGTGCCAGCAGCCAGACCCCGACAGGGCTCGATGGCTACACCTTC. Protein product: CASSQTPTGLDGYTF.

In the case of this clonotype: This may stem from a read error, because a much larger clone lies one nucleotide away. This chain uses TRBV2 with TRBJ1-5, with D hard to call. Germline CDR1 and CDR2: SNHLY and FYNNEI. V lost 9 bases to trimming and J lost 9 bases, with 9 bases between them. The CDR3 is 10 residues long. The CDR3 nucleotides read TGTGCCAGTGGGCCACGGCCCCAGCATTTT. This codes for CASGPRPQHF. Based on the CDR3 plus reference TRBV2 and TRBJ1-5, the full variable domain is EPEVTQTPSHQVTQMGQEVILRCVPISNHLYFYWYRQILGQKVEFLVSFYNNEISEKSEIFDDQFSVERPDGSNFTLKIRSTKLEDSAMYFCASGPRPQHFGDGTRLSIL.

This clonotype was detected many times. The chain joins TRBV12-5 to TRBJ1-1, with D unclear. There are 12 residues in the CDR3. The germline V gene encodes CDR1 LGHNT and CDR2 FRNRAP. The V gene lost 6 bases and the J gene lost 2 bases, with 7 bases spanning the gap. This CDR3 is CASGNTNTEAFF. The CDR3 DNA reads TGTGCTAGTGGCAACACAAACACTGAAGCTTTCTTT.

This clonotype has at least ten counts. The chain is built from TRBV2 and TRBJ2-7; TRBD2 is a possible D gene (6 bases). Germline CDR1 is SNHLY and CDR2 is FYNNEI. There are 14 residues in the CDR3. V dropped 6 bases and J dropped 4 bases, with 16 bases sitting between them. CDR3 region: CASRFRVRGYEQYF. The CDR3 nucleotides are TGTGCCAGCAGATTCCGGGTCCGGGGGTACGAGCAGTACTTC.

On this clonotype itself: At one end the junction does not follow the germline gene, possibly because of a read error. The rearrangement uses TRBV27 and TRBJ1-6; D not certain. This CDR3 comprises 16 residues. Germline values: CDR1 MNHEY, CDR2 SMNVEV (reference sequence). The CDR3 nucleotides read TGTGCCAGCAGCCCTGCACAGAACTCCTATAATTCACCCCTCCGCTTT. This encodes CASSPAQNSYNSPLRF.

The genes are TRBV18 and TRBJ2-1; 10 positions match TRBD2. The CDR3 has 16 residues. With 4 bases clipped from V and 8 bases from J, the junction kept 11 bases outside the gene matches. CDR1 is KGHSH, CDR2 LQKENI, per germline. The CDR3 loop is CASSLSSGRSSYEQFF. In DNA form, the CDR3 reads TGTGCCAGCTCACTTTCTAGCGGGAGATCTTCGTATGAGCAGTTCTTC.

CDR3 amino acids: CSVGTGGVGANVLTF. CDR3 sequence (DNA): TGCAGCGTAGGCACAGGGGGCGTTGGGGCCAACGTCCTGACTTTC. This sequence joins TRBV29-1 and TRBJ2-6; 9 positions agree with TRBD1. Germline assignment: CDR1 SQVTM and CDR2 ANQGSEA. J was trimmed by 3 bases and V by 6 bases; bases with no gene match: 6. The CDR3 is 15 residues long.

This clonotype appeared a few times. The rearrangement uses TRBV20-1 and TRBJ1-6; D not certain. There are 14 residues in the CDR3. Germline values: CDR1 DFQATT, CDR2 SNEGSKA (reference sequence). The V and J ends lost 0 bases and 9 bases respectively, with 12 bases between them. CDR3 bases: TGCAGTGCTAGAGACTCCAAGAGTGGTTCACCCCTCCACTTT. Its translation: CSARDSKSGSPLHF.

Ten or more counts support this clonotype. The chain has TRBV12-3 or TRBV12-4 and TRBJ1-2; D unresolved. This CDR3 spans 11 amino acids. The V end was cut by 8 bases, the J end by 1 base, with 5 bases between. CDR3 sequence: CASGYNYGYTF. The CDR3 DNA reads as TGTGCCAGCGGTTATAACTATGGCTACACCTTC.

This clonotype has ten or more counts. The chain joins TRBV2 to TRBJ1-5; D uncertain. Germline V lookup: CDR1 SNHLY, CDR2 FYNNEI. V dropped 4 bases and J dropped 7 bases, with 8 bases sitting between them. CDR3 length: 12 amino acids. The CDR3 nucleotides are TGTGCCAGCAGTGCTCAGTTCCAGCCCCAGCATTTT. This sequence encodes CASSAQFQPQHF.